The 12 T cell receptor beta chains in this list originate from one sample, sequenced in a study of beta chain features in type 1 diabetes. As every portion of the isolated RNA was reverse transcribed, the sequencing read expressed TCRB transcripts. Profiled with immunoSEQ multiplex PCR; TCRdb holds only in-frame clones, not every one. The table shows hundreds of thousands of clones, with approximately 8% occurring only once. The sample was central memory CD4+ T cells from blood. The receptors come from a woman under 30 in good health.

This clone showed up just a few times. The CDR3 bases are TGTGCCAGCAGCTGGAGGACAGGTCGCACCTACGAGCAGTACTTC. This encodes CASSWRTGRTYEQYF. The chain employs TRBV7-9 and TRBJ2-7; 7 bases line up with TRBD1. J gave up 2 bases and V 4 bases, and 8 bases lay outside the gene matches. Germline CDR1 is SEHNR and CDR2 is FQNEAQ (reference sequence). This CDR3 is 15 amino acids long.

The chain uses TRBV27 and TRBJ2-2; 7 nucleotides align to TRBD1. Germline V gene data show CDR1 as MNHEY and CDR2 as SMNVEV (reference sequence). V lost 2 bases, J lost 5 bases, and 2 bases stayed unmatched. The CDR3 consists of 14 residues. The CDR3: CASSLNRGTGELFF. CDR3 bases: TGTGCCAGCAGTTTAAACAGGGGAACCGGGGAGCTGTTTTTT.

The genes are TRBV5-5 and TRBJ2-5; tentatively, D is TRBD2 (5 bases). The CDR3 runs 15 residues. The germline CDR1 and CDR2 sequences are SGHKS and YYEKEE (reference sequence). Trimming stripped 0 bases from V and 5 bases from J, with 14 bases between. CDR3: CASSLGLAGVETQYF. CDR3 nucleotides: TGTGCCAGCAGCTTGGGGTTGGCCGGGGTGGAGACCCAGTACTTC. Drawing the rest from reference TRBV5-5 and TRBJ2-5, the complete variable domain is DAGVTQSPTHLIKTRGQQVTLRCSPISGHKSVSWYQQVLGQGPQFIFQYYEKEERGRGNFPDRFSARQFPNYSSELNVNALLLGDSALYLCASSLGLAGVETQYFGPGTRLLVL.

Of note for this clone: At one end the junction does not follow the germline gene, possibly because of a read error. The chain employs TRBV6-5 and TRBJ2-5, with 7 nucleotides matching TRBD2. Germline lookup yields CDR1 MNHEY and CDR2 SVGAGI. This CDR3 region has 15 residues. CDR3 amino acids: CAISGPLADKETQYF. For the CDR3, the DNA is TGTGCCATCAGTGGGCCCCTAGCGGACAAAGAGACCCAGTACTTC.

This clone was seen a handful of times. V usage is TRBV7-9 and J usage is TRBJ1-4; D is possibly TRBD1 (5 bases). Trimming cost V 6 bases and J 6 bases, with 14 bases left between them. This CDR3 comprises 14 residues. CDR1 SEHNR and CDR2 FQNEAQ come from the germline V gene (reference sequence). The CDR3 DNA is TGTGCCAGCAGTCCCCAGGGAAGACATGAAAAACTGTTTTTT. It codes for CASSPQGRHEKLFF. The full variable domain, completed using reference TRBV7-9 and TRBJ1-4, is DTGVSQNPRHKITKRGQNVTFRCDPISEHNRLYWYRQTLGQGPEFLTYFQNEAQLEKSRLLSDRFSAERPKGSFSTLEIQRTEQGDSAMYLCASSPQGRHEKLFFGSGTQLSVL.

This clone was seen at least ten times. The chain combines TRBV5-1 with TRBJ2-7, with 8 positions matching TRBD1. There are 14 residues in the CDR3. Germline loops: CDR1 SGHRS, CDR2 YFSETQ. With V trimmed by 4 bases and J by 4 bases, 7 bases remained unmatched. CDR3 loop: CASSKDGQGYEQYF. The CDR3 DNA is TGCGCCAGCAGCAAAGATGGACAGGGTTACGAGCAGTACTTC.

Note on this clone: This clone may be a read error of a much larger clone one base away. The sample contains more than one DNA sequence encoding this CDR3. The rearrangement uses TRBV4-2 and TRBJ2-1, with D tentatively TRBD2 (6 bases). The CDR3 is made up of 14 amino acids. Germline V gene data show CDR1 as LGHNA and CDR2 as YNFKEQ. V gave up 4 bases and J gave up 0 bases, with 7 bases separating them. This chain's CDR3 is CASSRDSSYNEQFF. CDR3 DNA: TGTGCCAGCAGCCGGGACTCCTCCTACAATGAGCAGTTCTTC.

This clone was picked up a small number of times. The chain recombines TRBV5-1 with TRBJ2-7; D may be TRBD1 or TRBD2 (5 bases each). Germline lookup yields CDR1 SGHRS and CDR2 YFSETQ. This CDR3 spans 14 amino acids. The V and J ends lost 7 bases and 0 bases respectively, with 14 bases between them. CDR3 protein: CASREGQFSYEQYF. The CDR3 DNA sequence: TGCGCCAGCCGCGAGGGGCAGTTCTCCTACGAGCAGTACTTC.

On this clone itself: A far bigger clonotype differs at one base, so this is likely a read error. V gene TRBV29-1 combines with J gene TRBJ2-1, with 7 bases that match TRBD2. CDR1 and CDR2 (germline): SQVTM, ANQGSEA. CDR3 length: 13 amino acids. CDR3 residues: CSVEEGGWNEQLF. In DNA, the CDR3 is TGCAGCGTTGAAGAGGGGGGGTGGAATGAGCAGCTCTTC.

The sample holds many counts of this clone. J is TRBJ2-1 and V is TRBV7-6; the D gene could be TRBD1 or TRBD2 (6 bases each). Germline V gene lookup returns CDR1 SGHVS and CDR2 FNYEAQ. The CDR3 runs to 14 residues. The V gene lost 5 bases and the J gene lost 2 bases, with 10 bases spanning the gap. The CDR3 nucleotides read TGTGCCAGCAGCCGCGGGACAACCTACAATGAGCAGTTCTTC. Encoded protein: CASSRGTTYNEQFF. The variable domain in full, completed from reference TRBV7-6 and TRBJ2-1, reads GAGVSQSPRYKVTKRGQDVALRCDPISGHVSLYWYRQALGQGPEFLTYFNYEAQQDKSGLPNDRFSAERPEGSISTLTIQRTEQRDSAMYRCASSRGTTYNEQFFGPGTRLTVL.

This clone was recorded at least ten times. Other DNA sequences within the sample encode an identical CDR3. The gene calls are TRBV25-1 and TRBJ1-5; the D is unclear. Germline loops: CDR1 MGHDK, CDR2 SYGVNS. Between the trimmed V and J ends, which lost 9 bases and 2 bases, there was a span of 8 bases. CDR3 length equals 12 residues. CDR3 bases: TGTGCCAGTGGCCGGGGCAATCAGCCCCAGCATTTT. It yields the protein CASGRGNQPQHF.

This clone came up a few times. In the same sample, other DNA sequences code for this CDR3. This rearrangement joins TRBV6-5 to TRBJ2-7, with D hard to call. With 0 bases removed from V and 0 bases from J, the gap between germline ends came to 0 bases. Germline V gene lookup returns CDR1 MNHEY and CDR2 SVGAGI. The CDR3 has 12 amino acids. The CDR3 loop reads CASSYSSYEQYF. The CDR3 DNA reads as TGTGCCAGCAGTTACTCCTCCTACGAGCAGTACTTC.